This T cell receptor (beta chain) is drawn from a study of breast tumors, draining lymph nodes, adjacent tissues. This CDR3 region has 15 residues. V was shortened by 4 bases and J by 8 bases, with 15 bases between the two germline ends. Germline loops: CDR1 SNHLY, CDR2 FYNNEI. Axillary draining lymph nodes of breast cancer patients supplied the node samples. This clonotype was observed at least ten times. The antigen is not known. Findings and limits, study-wide: Tumor and nontumor repertoires were significantly more similar in luminal-like than in basal-like breast cancer.

TCRdb re-analysed the multiplex PCR reads in MiXCR, keeping a single row per CDR3 protein. The sample gives 150,000 to 200,000 distinct CDR3 sequences, roughly a third of which show up once; approximately 4.2% is in the top ten. Sequenced sample: axillary lymph node tissue. The V and J genes are TRBV2 and TRBJ1-6; TRBD1 is a possible D gene (5 bases). The source is a female donor with breast cancer. Some clones in this sample may be carry-over from other donors' samples. The chain's CDR3 is CASSGLGVGDSPLHF. CDR3 sequence (DNA): TGTGCCAGCAGTGGGCTAGGGGTGGGAGATTCACCCCTCCACTTT.